This T cell receptor (beta chain) stems from a study of CD8+CD57+ T cells in acquired aplastic anemia. Study context: DNA from sorted CD4+ and CD8+ cells averaged approximately 2.9 ug. CD4+ reads averaged about 10.8 million in healthy donors. Study-level results: Between patients and controls, CD8+ Simpson's diversity did not vary significantly. Both patients and controls carried the same twenty-nine CD8+ CDR3 sequences.

Genomic DNA served as template for TCR beta VDJ and CDR3 profiling. TCRdb re-called the reads with MiXCR, one entry per CDR3 protein. The sample records about 200,000 distinct CDR3 sequences, 30% to 35% being singletons. A note on this clonotype: Its antigen is unidentified.

The receptor's source is a human donor in good health, serving as a control. The sample taken for sequencing was sorted CD4+, CD8+, or CD8+CD57+ T cells (not recorded which) from PBMCs.

CDR3 in DNA: TGTGCCAGCAGGAAGAGGGGGGCGCATACCGGGGAGCTGTTTTTT. This encodes CASRKRGAHTGELFF. The genes are TRBV11-1 and TRBJ2-2, with D perhaps assigned TRBD1 or TRBD2 (6 bases each). Germline CDR1 is SGHAT and CDR2 is FQDESV (reference sequence). CDR3 length equals 15 residues. The V gene lost 6 bases and the J gene lost 5 bases, with 16 bases spanning the gap.